Listed below are T cell receptor beta chains from one sample, sequenced in a study of shared clonotypes between healthy human individuals. TCRdb keeps only in-frame clones here, not all; method: immunoSEQ multiplex PCR. The table records a few million clones, just over 90% of them present only once. The sequenced material came from naive CD8+ T cells from PBMCs. Receptor source: a man younger than 30 in good health. Some clones in this sample may be carry-over from other donors' samples. The conserved cysteine and the conserved F or W are not part of the CDR3 here. Each record gives: V gene, CDR3 protein.

V: TRBV5-4
CDR3: ASSLDRVHEQY

V: TRBV7-9
CDR3: ASSPPLVALVQETQY

V: TRBV27
CDR3: ASSLVAGSTDTQY

V: TRBV7-3
CDR3: ASSLGQGPLGQF

V: TRBV9
CDR3: ASSVGPANEQF

V: TRBV7-8
CDR3: ASSLRAGGEKLF

V: TRBV7-9
CDR3: ASSLKKGQGMVDYGYT

V: TRBV11-2
CDR3: ASSPGTTYNEQF

V: TRBV4-3
CDR3: ASSQVIGGTGDIQY

V: TRBV9
CDR3: ASSTRLAGLSTDTQY

V: TRBV6-6
CDR3: ASMKSGSYNEQF

V: TRBV5-1
CDR3: ASSAGLALSTDTQY

V: TRBV11-2
CDR3: ASSLGGGAGNTIY

V: TRBV5-6
CDR3: ASSTALGPYGYT

V: TRBV5-4
CDR3: ASSLEGTGNIGYT

V: TRBV9
CDR3: ASSPIGTIANTGELF

V: TRBV7-8
CDR3: ASWAGRSLETQY

V: TRBV6-5
CDR3: ASSPDRGLYGYT

V: TRBV13
CDR3: ASSDRTSGRIGEQY

V: TRBV5-4
CDR3: ASSLGDRAYEQY

V: TRBV7-2
CDR3: ASSQGSPSYNEQF

V: TRBV7-7
CDR3: ASSLALLAGGGTGELF

V: TRBV27
CDR3: ASSLMGAPGKEY

V: TRBV13
CDR3: ASSLGLSGDRDGYT

V: TRBV11-2
CDR3: ASSSTGTGYTEAF

V: TRBV6-6
CDR3: ASSYSRDGFYGYT

V: TRBV14
CDR3: ASSLGQGSNNEQF

V: TRBV18
CDR3: ASSLPPRVSSTDTQY

V: TRBV9
CDR3: ASSVASLDEQF

V: TRBV19
CDR3: ASSSTPTVHTEAF

V: TRBV28
CDR3: ASSLGYLGEYTYEQY

V: TRBV28
CDR3: ASSLAGVTDTQY

V: TRBV5-1
CDR3: ASSPDGQTYGRDTQY

V: TRBV7-9
CDR3: ASSSAQDFSYEQY

V: TRBV7-9
CDR3: ASSPPLDRGSGGYT

V: TRBV4-3
CDR3: ASSQRTGDNQPQH

V: TRBV29-1
CDR3: SVEDRAGGPYNEQF

V: TRBV27
CDR3: ASSVLAGANTGELF

V: TRBV5-6
CDR3: ASSLGDGFYEQY

V: TRBV15
CDR3: ATSRVRTGGSGANVLT

V: TRBV2
CDR3: ASSDIADTQY